This TCR beta chain was recovered during a study of prognosis after radiotherapy for stage I lung cancer. For the study at large: From early 2018 through January 2019, patients with stage I non-small cell lung cancer were enrolled. In total, some 13 men and six or seven women took part as patients, aged about 50 to 84 with a median of roughly 70 years. Study-level findings and limits: Gene usage of TRBV and TRBJ reportedly differed between patients with and without metastases.

The genomic DNA TCR beta CDR3 region underwent two rounds of multiplex PCR. The authors ran first-round PCR with primers specific to each TRBV and TRBJ gene. TCRdb passed the multiplex PCR reads through MiXCR, listing each CDR3 protein once. The table includes about 34,000 distinct CDR3 sequences, less than 40% detected once. Concerning this clonotype: Its antigen is as yet unknown. Just one base apart from a much larger clone, this may be a read error.

This TCR was sampled from a donor at least 50 years old with non-small cell lung cancer. The specimen was PBMCs, collected before or after stereotactic body radiation therapy (not recorded which).

This CDR3 is CSASPCDRGGNTEAFF. CDR3 DNA: TGCAGTGCTAGCCCCTGTGACAGGGGGGGCAACACTGAAGCTTTCTTT. The chain couples TRBV20-1 to TRBJ1-1, with 9 bases lining up with TRBD1. Germline loops: CDR1 DFQATT, CDR2 SNEGSKA (reference sequence). With V trimmed by 3 bases and J by 2 bases, 10 bases remained unmatched. This CDR3 comprises 16 residues.